The source of this T cell receptor beta chain is a study of blood T cells in healthy people across ages. Germline loops: CDR1 KGHSH, CDR2 LQKENI. V was shortened by 3 bases and J by 0 bases, with 11 bases between the two germline ends. CDR3 size: 16 residues. Each sample gave at least 6.5 million isolated PBMCs. Total RNA amounts of at least 6 micrograms were extracted per sample. A note on this clonotype: Its target is not known.

Study findings and constraints: Diversity of TCR beta correlated strongly with naive T cell percentage.

Primed by a sample-barcoded 5' primer and a J-beta primer mix, a second PCR proceeded for 7 to 11 cycles. Every cDNA molecule carried a tag from a template-switch adaptor bearing 12 random nucleotides. Via MiXCR, TCRdb re-called the 5' RACE reads, giving one row per CDR3 protein. Here the sample spans roughly 1,500,000 distinct CDR3 sequences, 30% to 35% being singletons. The chain joins TRBV18 to TRBJ2-2; D uncertain. The specimen sequenced was blood. The receptor's source is a woman aged 25 to 45 in good health. CDR3 region: CASSPLDTSNTGELFF. Here the CDR3 DNA reads TGTGCCAGCTCACCTCTAGACACCTCGAACACCGGGGAGCTGTTTTTT.